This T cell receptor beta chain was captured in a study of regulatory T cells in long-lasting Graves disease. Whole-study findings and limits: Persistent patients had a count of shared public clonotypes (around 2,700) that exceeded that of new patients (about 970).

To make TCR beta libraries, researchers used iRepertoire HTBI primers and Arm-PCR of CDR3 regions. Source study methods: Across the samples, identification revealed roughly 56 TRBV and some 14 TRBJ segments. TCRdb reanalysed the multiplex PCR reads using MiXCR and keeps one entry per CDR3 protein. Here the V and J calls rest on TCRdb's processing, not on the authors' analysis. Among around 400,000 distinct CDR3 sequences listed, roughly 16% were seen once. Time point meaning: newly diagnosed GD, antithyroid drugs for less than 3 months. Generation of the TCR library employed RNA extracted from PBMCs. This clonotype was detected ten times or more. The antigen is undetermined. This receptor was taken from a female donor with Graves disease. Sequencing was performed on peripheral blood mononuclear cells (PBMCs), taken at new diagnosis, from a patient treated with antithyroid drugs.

The CDR3 loop reads CSARDGGGPQETQYF. CDR3 sequence (DNA): TGCAGTGCTAGGGACGGCGGGGGGCCCCAAGAGACCCAGTACTTC. The chain uses TRBV20-1 and TRBJ2-5; TRBD2 aligns across 8 bases. The V gene end was trimmed by 3 bases and the J gene end by 1 base; junction bases not matched to a gene: 7. The CDR3 covers 15 residues. The germline gives CDR1 DFQATT, CDR2 SNEGSKA (reference sequence).